What follows are 10 T cell receptor beta chains derived from one specimen sequenced in a study of T cell responses to AZD1222 COVID-19 vaccine. The protocol was immunoSEQ multiplex PCR, while the TCRdb copy is restricted to in-frame clones and leaves out a portion. The data contain some 160,000 clones, more than 85% of them singletons. The sample consisted of peripheral blood, taken on day 0 of AZD1222 vaccination. Receptors were obtained from an adult in good health.

The rearrangement uses TRBV7-6 and TRBJ1-5; D remains unclear. There are 17 residues in the CDR3. The V gene's germline CDR1 is SGHVS and CDR2 FNYEAQ. Trimming removed 1 base at V and 3 bases at J, with 16 bases between. CDR3 DNA: TGTGCCAGCAGCTTAGTAGCGAAATGGGGATTCAATCAGCCCCAGCATTTT. This translates into CASSLVAKWGFNQPQHF.

V is TRBV5-1 and J is TRBJ2-3, with a tentative D call TRBD1 (5 bases). There are 14 residues in the CDR3. The germline V gene encodes CDR1 SGHRS and CDR2 YFSETQ. With 3 bases removed from V and 0 bases from J, the gap between germline ends came to 8 bases. As DNA, the CDR3 is TGCGCCAGCAGCTCACAGGTTAGCACAGATACGCAGTATTTT. This encodes CASSSQVSTDTQYF.

This clone came up once. The rearrangement joins TRBV30 to TRBJ1-5, with a tentative D call TRBD1 (5 bases). With 0 bases removed from V and 6 bases from J, the gap between germline ends came to 9 bases. CDR1 and CDR2 from the germline V gene are GTSNPN and SVGIG (reference sequence). The CDR3 sequence is 13 residues long. CDR3 in amino acids: CAWSVGVAQPQHF. DNA of the CDR3: TGTGCCTGGAGTGTAGGGGTTGCTCAGCCCCAGCATTTT.

The rearrangement joins TRBV4-2 to TRBJ1-1, with 7 bases aligning to TRBD1. The CDR3 totals 15 residues. The J segment lost 3 bases and the V segment lost 0 bases, leaving 4 bases of the junction unmatched. The germline gives CDR1 LGHNA, CDR2 YNFKEQ. The CDR3 loop is CASSQDQQGYTEAFF. The DNA for the CDR3 is TGTGCCAGCAGCCAAGATCAACAGGGGTACACTGAAGCTTTCTTT.

The J gene is TRBJ2-2, the V gene TRBV6-5; perhaps TRBD2 as D (5 bases). Per the germline V gene, CDR1 is MNHEY and CDR2 is SVGAGI. The V end was cut by 7 bases, the J end by 6 bases, with 15 bases between. This CDR3 has 14 amino acids. The CDR3 is CASTLTRRSGELFF. The DNA of the CDR3 is TGTGCCAGCACCCTAACTAGGCGGTCCGGGGAGCTGTTTTTT.

V gene TRBV19 combines with J gene TRBJ1-5, with 12 bases identical to TRBD1. Per germline, CDR1 LNHDA and CDR2 SQIVND (reference sequence). The V gene end was trimmed by 8 bases and the J gene end by 2 bases; junction bases not matched to a gene: 4. The CDR3 has 15 residues. CDR3 DNA: TGTGCCAGTGGGACAGGGGGCATGGGCAATCAGCCCCAGCATTTT. Its protein is CASGTGGMGNQPQHF.

The chain recombines TRBV7-2 with TRBJ1-5; TRBD1 might be the D (5 bases). This CDR3 contains 15 residues. V was pared by 2 bases and J by 8 bases, with 16 bases between. Germline CDR1 is SGHTA and CDR2 is FQGNSA. The CDR3 DNA follows: TGTGCCAGCAGCTTACAGCAACGGGGCCCGGAGCCCCAGCATTTT. Its translation is CASSLQQRGPEPQHF. Full variable domain (remainder filled in from reference TRBV7-2 and TRBJ1-5): GAGVSQSPSNKVTEKGKDVELRCDPISGHTALYWYRQSLGQGLEFLIYFQGNSAPDKSGLPSDRFSAERTGGSVSTLTIQRTQQEDSAVYLCASSLQQRGPEPQHFGDGTRLSIL.

The genes are TRBV11-2 and TRBJ2-7, with D tentatively TRBD2 (6 bases). The germline CDR1 and CDR2 sequences are SGHAT and FQNNGV. This CDR3 has 16 amino acids. V was pared by 3 bases and J by 6 bases, with 21 bases between. The CDR3 is CASSFSGAPLQGEQYF. In DNA, the CDR3 is TGTGCCAGCAGCTTTAGCGGTGCCCCCCTTCAAGGCGAGCAGTACTTC.

The rearrangement links TRBV5-6 to TRBJ1-5; no firm D call. Trimming stripped 2 bases from V and 4 bases from J, with 10 bases between. This CDR3 comprises 14 residues. CDR1 is SGHDT, CDR2 YYEEEE, per germline. This CDR3 is CASSLRQINQPQHF. In DNA form, the CDR3 reads TGTGCCAGCAGCTTACGGCAGATTAATCAGCCCCAGCATTTT.

The rearrangement uses TRBV28 and TRBJ2-7; the match to TRBD1 covers 9 bases. After removal of 4 bases from V and 2 bases from J, the junction contained 9 bases not matched to a gene. The CDR3 sequence is 16 residues long. The germline V gene has CDR1 MDHEN and CDR2 SYDVKM. CDR3 nucleotide sequence: TGTGCCAGCAGTTCCCCCGGGACAGGGCGTACCTACGAGCAGTACTTC. Translated: CASSSPGTGRTYEQYF. Filled out from reference TRBV28 and TRBJ2-7, the complete variable domain reads DVKVTQSSRYLVKRTGEKVFLECVQDMDHENMFWYRQDPGLGLRLIYFSYDVKMKEKGDIPEGYSVSREKKERFSLILESASTNQTSMYLCASSSPGTGRTYEQYFGPGTRLTVT.